The next 3 T cell receptor beta chains were all read from a single sample in a study of cytomegalovirus exposure and HLA in healthy donors. PCR employed 60 Vbeta and 13 Jbeta primers. Profiled with immunoSEQ multiplex PCR; TCRdb holds only in-frame clones, not every one. The sample carries about 130,000 clones, roughly 75% recorded once. Sequenced sample: PBMCs. The receptor source for this set is a woman in her fifties or sixties in good health and CMV-seronegative.

This sequence joins TRBV10-3 and TRBJ1-2, with D possibly matching TRBD1 (5 bases). This CDR3 has 13 amino acids. Per germline, CDR1 ENHRY and CDR2 SYGVKD. V lost 7 bases and J lost 13, with 22 bases in between. CDR3 nucleotide sequence: TGTGCCATCATTATGAGGTTGGAGGGGTCCCCCACCTTC. It is translated as CAIIMRLEGSPTF.

The V and J genes are TRBV29-1 and TRBJ2-7; TRBD1 matches at 9 bases. V shed 5 bases, J shed 6 bases, and the junction held 11 bases outside the gene matches. The V gene's germline CDR1 is SQVTM and CDR2 ANQGSEA. This CDR3 comprises 14 residues. CDR3 nucleotides: TGCAGCGTTTGTATAACAGGGGGCGCATCCGAGCAGTACTTC. This sequence encodes CSVCITGGASEQYF.

This clone has a single count. The chain carries TRBV7-2 and TRBJ2-3; D may be TRBD2 (6 bases). Per germline, CDR1 SGHTA and CDR2 FQGNSA. Trimming left V 7 bases short and J 3 bases short, with 17 bases between. The CDR3 length is 15 residues. The CDR3 region has the DNA TGTGCCAGCAACGAGGGCGGGGCAGGGACAGATACGCAGTATTTT. Residues: CASNEGGAGTDTQYF.